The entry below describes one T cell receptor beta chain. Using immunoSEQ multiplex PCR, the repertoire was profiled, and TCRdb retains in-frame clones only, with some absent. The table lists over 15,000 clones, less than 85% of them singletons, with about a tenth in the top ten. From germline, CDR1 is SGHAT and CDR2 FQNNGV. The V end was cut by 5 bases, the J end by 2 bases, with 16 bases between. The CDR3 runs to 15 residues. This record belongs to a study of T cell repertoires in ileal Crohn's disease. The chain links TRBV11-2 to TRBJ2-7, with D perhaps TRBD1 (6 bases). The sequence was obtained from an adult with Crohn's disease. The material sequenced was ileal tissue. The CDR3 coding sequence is TGTGCCAGCAGCCTAGGTCGGACAGTCACCTACGAGCAGTACTTC. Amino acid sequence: CASSLGRTVTYEQYF.